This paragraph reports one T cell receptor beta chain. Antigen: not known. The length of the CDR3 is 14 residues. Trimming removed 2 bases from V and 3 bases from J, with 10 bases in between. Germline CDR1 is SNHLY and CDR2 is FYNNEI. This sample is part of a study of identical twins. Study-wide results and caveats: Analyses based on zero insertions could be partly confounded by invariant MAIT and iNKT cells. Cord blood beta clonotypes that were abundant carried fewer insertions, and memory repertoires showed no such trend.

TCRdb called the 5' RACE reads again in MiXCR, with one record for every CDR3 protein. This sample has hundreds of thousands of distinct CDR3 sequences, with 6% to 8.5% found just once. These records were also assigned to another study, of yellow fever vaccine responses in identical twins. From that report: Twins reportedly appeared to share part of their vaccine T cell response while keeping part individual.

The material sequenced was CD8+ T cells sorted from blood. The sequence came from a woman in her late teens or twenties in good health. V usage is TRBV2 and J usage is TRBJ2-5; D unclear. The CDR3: CASSESIAEETQYF. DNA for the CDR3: TGTGCCAGCAGTGAATCGATAGCCGAAGAGACCCAGTACTTC.